This T cell receptor (beta chain) was obtained from a study of blood T cell repertoires in COVID-19. The wider study: Both acute and convalescent COVID-19 samples were obtained from the United States, Italy and Spain. Sources were T cells, B-cell-depleted T cells, or PBMCs; the material itself was cDNA or gDNA.

Per the original data handling: Amplified reference gene primers provided the basis for estimating nucleated cell counts. This table comes from immunoSEQ multiplex PCR, and its TCRdb copy is limited to in-frame clones, with some not included. V and J calls and clone size follow that table, whereas D and trimming were derived from the DNA. This table has 150,000 to 200,000 clones, about 86% appearing once. The CDR3 has 14 residues. CDR1 is SGHDN and CDR2 is FVKESK in the germline V gene. J lost 7 bases, V lost 1 base, and 4 bases had no gene match. Sequenced: peripheral blood. The chain carries TRBV14 and TRBJ1-5; 7 bases map to TRBD1. The TCR originated in a man aged 25 to 40 with active or convalescent COVID-19. CDR3 residues: CASSQGTGRQPQHF. The CDR3 DNA reads as TGTGCCAGCAGCCAAGGGACAGGCAGGCAGCCCCAGCATTTT.